These 27 T cell receptor beta chains share one sample of origin, sequenced in a study of blood T cell repertoires in COVID-19. Sequencing used immunoSEQ multiplex PCR; TCRdb keeps in-frame clones, though not all of them. Of tens of thousands of clones listed, 70% to 85% are singletons. The source material was peripheral blood. These receptor sequences come from a woman between 55 and 75 years old with acute or convalescent COVID-19.

The chain uses TRBV9 and TRBJ2-3; D is undetermined. V lost 0 bases and J lost 6, with 11 bases in between. The germline CDR1 and CDR2 sequences are SGDLS and YYNGEE. The CDR3 is made up of 14 amino acids. As DNA, the CDR3 is TGTGCCAGCAGCGTAGATATGGCCTCGGATACGCAGTATTTT. Its protein is CASSVDMASDTQYF.

The chain carries TRBV9 and TRBJ1-6, with unresolved D. This CDR3 has 15 residues. The germline V and J ends were trimmed by 0 bases and 8 bases, with 12 bases remaining between them. Germline loops: CDR1 SGDLS, CDR2 YYNGEE. The CDR3 spells CASSVDGQVDSPLHF. Here the CDR3 DNA reads TGTGCCAGCAGCGTAGATGGGCAGGTTGATTCACCCCTCCACTTT.

The gene calls are TRBV18 and TRBJ1-5; weak D call: TRBD1 (6 bases). V was shortened by 3 bases and J by 2 bases, with 17 bases between the two germline ends. Germline V lookup: CDR1 KGHSH, CDR2 LQKENI. The CDR3 consists of 17 residues. CDR3 DNA sequence: TGTGCCAGCTCACCCAGTCCCAGGGGTTATGGCAATCAGCCCCAGCATTTT. Protein: CASSPSPRGYGNQPQHF.

This sequence joins TRBV12-3 or TRBV12-4 and TRBJ2-5, with D possibly TRBD1 on 6 matching bases. The V end lost 5 bases, the J end lost 8 bases, and 15 bases lay between the germline ends. This CDR3 is built from 13 residues. CDR3 protein: CASSPGTPATQYF. CDR3 coding DNA: TGTGCCAGCAGTCCCGGGACACCGGCTACCCAGTACTTC.

The rearrangement links TRBV6-5 to TRBJ1-1; maybe TRBD1 (6 bases). Germline V gives CDR1 MNHEY, CDR2 SVGAGI. V was clipped by 2 bases and J by 3 bases, with 13 bases between them. The CDR3 spans 15 residues. In DNA form, the CDR3 reads TGTGCCAGCAGTTACATCTTGGGGGCTGACACTGAAGCTTTCTTT. Translated, it gives CASSYILGADTEAFF.

The gene calls are TRBV5-1 and TRBJ1-5, with 7 bases fitting TRBD1. Germline lookup yields CDR1 SGHRS and CDR2 YFSETQ. CDR3 length: 15 amino acids. V lost 0 bases, J lost 3 bases, and 3 bases stayed unmatched. DNA of the CDR3: TGCGCCAGCAGCTTGGGACAGGGAAACAATCAGCCCCAGCATTTT. This codes for CASSLGQGNNQPQHF.

The J gene is TRBJ2-6, the V gene TRBV2, with 9 positions matching TRBD1. Germline assignment: CDR1 SNHLY and CDR2 FYNNEI. J lost 1 base, V lost 6 bases, and 10 bases had no gene match. The CDR3 has 18 amino acids. The CDR3 bases are TGTGCCAGCAGCGGCCCGGGACAGGGCTTATCTGGGGCCAACGTCCTGACTTTC. It encodes CASSGPGQGLSGANVLTF.

The rearrangement links TRBV18 to TRBJ2-1; D remains ambiguous. V lost 6 bases and J 7 bases, leaving 7 bases between the germline ends. CDR3 length: 11 residues. From germline, CDR1 is KGHSH and CDR2 LQKENI. The CDR3 nucleotides read TGTGCCAGCTCGTCACTTAATGAGCAGTTCTTC. Its translation: CASSSLNEQFF.

The chain recombines TRBV19 with TRBJ2-2; D may be TRBD1 (5 bases). Germline loops: CDR1 LNHDA, CDR2 SQIVND (reference sequence). The CDR3 is 17 residues long. V dropped 6 bases and J dropped 0 bases, with 17 bases sitting between them. The CDR3 DNA is TGTGCCAGTAGAGGGGCAGGGTATCCCCCGAACACCGGGGAGCTGTTTTTT. Amino acids: CASRGAGYPPNTGELFF.

This clone was observed a few times. The chain carries TRBV15 and TRBJ2-5; D remains unclear. Per the germline V gene, CDR1 is LNHNV and CDR2 is YYDKDF (reference sequence). The ends were cut back, 2 bases at V and 7 bases at J, with 11 bases in the middle. The CDR3 length is 13 residues. The CDR3 nucleotides are TGTGCCACCAGCAGAAGTACATGGGCGACCCAGTACTTC. Its protein is CATSRSTWATQYF.

This chain joins TRBV5-1 and TRBJ2-1, with 7 bases lining up with TRBD2. V was clipped by 2 bases and J by 9 bases; unmatched bases: 17. Germline CDR1 and CDR2: SGHRS and YFSETQ. The CDR3 has 17 residues. The CDR3 bases are TGCGCCAGCAGCTTAACTAGCGCCTACTCTGCCCCTACTGAGCAGTTCTTC. Translation gives CASSLTSAYSAPTEQFF.

The J gene is TRBJ1-2, the V gene TRBV7-2, with D possibly being TRBD1 (6 bases). Germline loops: CDR1 SGHTA, CDR2 FQGNSA. The V end was cut by 5 bases, the J end by 6 bases, with 16 bases between. The CDR3 consists of 14 residues. The chain's CDR3 is CASSHNQAGDGYTF. CDR3 in DNA: TGTGCCAGCAGCCACAATCAGGCAGGGGATGGCTACACCTTC.

The chain recombines TRBV18 with TRBJ2-1; possibly TRBD1 for D (6 bases). The germline V gene encodes CDR1 KGHSH and CDR2 LQKENI. CDR3 size: 13 residues. Trimming removed 4 bases at V and 8 bases at J, with 12 bases between. The CDR3 protein is CASSRDTRDEQFF. In DNA form, the CDR3 reads TGTGCCAGCTCACGGGACACAAGGGATGAGCAGTTCTTC.

The chain has TRBV9 and TRBJ1-5, with D perhaps matching TRBD1 (5 bases). This CDR3 has 20 amino acids. Germline CDR1 is SGDLS and CDR2 is YYNGEE. Trimming shortened V by 3 bases and J by 1 base, and 26 bases separated the two germline ends. CDR3: CASSDRQSGIRFGSNQPQHF. CDR3 nucleotides: TGTGCCAGCAGCGACCGCCAATCAGGGATTCGGTTTGGGAGCAATCAGCCCCAGCATTTT. The complete variable domain, with remaining parts taken from reference TRBV9 and TRBJ1-5, reads DSGVTQTPKHLITATGQRVTLRCSPRSGDLSVYWYQQSLDQGLQFLIQYYNGEERAKGNILERFSAQQFPDLHSELNLSSLELGDSALYFCASSDRQSGIRFGSNQPQHFGDGTRLSIL.

CDR3 residues: CASSTRQGFSTLHF. CDR3 nucleotides: TGTGCCAGCAGTACGCGACAGGGTTTCTCCACCCTCCACTTT. The chain combines TRBV2 with TRBJ1-6; 7 bases are shared with TRBD1. The V gene's germline CDR1 is SNHLY and CDR2 FYNNEI. This CDR3 has 14 amino acids. The J segment lost 14 bases and the V segment lost 5 bases, leaving 12 bases of the junction unmatched.

The chain recombines TRBV5-5 with TRBJ1-2; TRBD1 matches 8 bases. The CDR3 extends over 14 amino acids. The trim removed 4 bases at V and 6 bases at J, leaving 8 bases unmatched. Per the germline V gene, CDR1 is SGHKS and CDR2 is YYEKEE (reference sequence). CDR3 in DNA: TGTGCCAGCAGCGCGGGACAGGCGATCCATGGCTACACCTTC. Encoded protein: CASSAGQAIHGYTF.

This chain uses TRBV7-9 with TRBJ2-3; tentatively, D is TRBD1 (6 bases). Between the trimmed V and J ends, which lost 5 bases and 2 bases, there was a span of 14 bases. Germline loops: CDR1 SEHNR, CDR2 FQNEAQ (reference sequence). This CDR3 contains 15 residues. The CDR3 reads CASSLGHLPTDTQYF. The CDR3 DNA sequence: TGTGCCAGCAGCCTGGGACACTTACCCACAGATACGCAGTATTTT.

The rearrangement joins TRBV19 to TRBJ2-3; TRBD2 might be the D (5 bases). The germline V and J ends were trimmed by 4 bases and 1 base, with 27 bases remaining between them. This CDR3 comprises 20 residues. In germline, CDR1 is LNHDA, CDR2 SQIVND (reference sequence). The CDR3: CASSTGPLDFSRDGTDTQYF. The CDR3 bases are TGTGCCAGTAGTACCGGGCCACTAGATTTTTCCCGTGATGGCACAGATACGCAGTATTTT.

The rearrangement uses TRBV7-2 and TRBJ2-7; 7 bases fit TRBD1. Germline V CDR1 and CDR2: SGHTA, FQGNSA. CDR3 size: 14 residues. V lost 4 bases, J lost 2 bases, and 5 bases stayed unmatched. The CDR3 spells CASSSPRGPYEQYF. In DNA form, the CDR3 reads TGTGCCAGCAGCTCCCCTAGGGGGCCCTACGAGCAGTACTTC.

The chain joins TRBV4-1 to TRBJ1-4, with 7 nucleotides matching TRBD1. There are 17 residues in the CDR3. Per the germline V gene, CDR1 is MGHRA and CDR2 is YSYEKL. V lost 0 bases and J lost 8; bases outside the gene matches: 12. The CDR3 DNA sequence: TGCGCCAGCAGCCAAGAAAAGCTCTGGGGACAGAGCGAAAAACTGTTTTTT. Translated, it gives CASSQEKLWGQSEKLFF.

Notes on this clone: This sample also contains other DNA sequences that code for the same CDR3. V and J are TRBV5-1 and TRBJ1-1, with D maybe TRBD1 (5 bases). The CDR3 extends over 15 amino acids. Trimming stripped 0 bases from V and 2 bases from J, with 11 bases between. CDR1 SGHRS and CDR2 YFSETQ come from the germline V gene. The CDR3 DNA follows: TGCGCCAGCAGCTTGGGGGACTTGCCCAACACTGAAGCTTTCTTT. Translation gives CASSLGDLPNTEAFF.

This clone came up once. This rearrangement joins TRBV5-5 to TRBJ1-1; no reliable D call. The CDR3 runs to 16 residues. Germline loops: CDR1 SGHKS, CDR2 YYEKEE (reference sequence). Between the trimmed V and J ends, which lost 1 base and 0 bases, there was a span of 13 bases. This chain's CDR3 is CASSLLTGWLNTEAFF. In nucleotides, the CDR3 is TGTGCCAGCAGCTTGCTTACGGGGTGGTTGAACACTGAAGCTTTCTTT.

The CDR3 nucleotides read TGTGCCAGCAGTTTAAACTCGCGCGGCATTCAGTACTTC. Amino acids: CASSLNSRGIQYF. The V and J genes are TRBV28 and TRBJ2-4, with D unclear. The CDR3 covers 13 residues. Germline CDR1 reads MDHEN; CDR2 reads SYDVKM. V was trimmed by 2 bases and J by 9 bases, leaving 11 bases between them.

The chain uses TRBV28 and TRBJ2-2, with 7 bases fitting TRBD2. Trimming removed 5 bases from V and 5 bases from J; junction bases left unmatched: 17. The germline V gene has CDR1 MDHEN and CDR2 SYDVKM. CDR3 size: 18 residues. Written as DNA, the CDR3 is TGTGCCAGCAGTAGGGACCAGCGGGGATTTCGTCGGACCGGGGAGCTGTTTTTT. Protein: CASSRDQRGFRRTGELFF.

The chain couples TRBV27 to TRBJ2-7, with D unclear. The CDR3 extends over 14 amino acids. Germline CDR1 is MNHEY and CDR2 is SMNVEV (reference sequence). Trimming cost V 2 bases and J 6 bases, with 14 bases left between them. The CDR3 spells CASSLGVDSGEQYF. DNA of the CDR3: TGTGCCAGCAGTTTAGGAGTCGATTCGGGCGAGCAGTACTTC.

The J gene is TRBJ1-1, the V gene TRBV11-2; D perhaps matches TRBD1 (6 bases). The CDR3 runs to 15 residues. Germline V lookup: CDR1 SGHAT, CDR2 FQNNGV. The V end was cut by 0 bases, the J end by 2 bases, with 10 bases between. CDR3 nucleotide sequence: TGTGCCAGCAGCTTAGAGGGGGCCGTTAACACTGAAGCTTTCTTT. Its protein product is CASSLEGAVNTEAFF.

This clone was seen a few times. The chain employs TRBV5-5 and TRBJ1-1; TRBD1 matches 8 bases. Per germline, CDR1 SGHKS and CDR2 YYEKEE (reference sequence). CDR3 length: 14 amino acids. The V and J ends lost 2 bases and 4 bases, in that order; junction bases with no gene match: 4. The CDR3 protein is CASSLATGATEAFF. The DNA for the CDR3 is TGTGCCAGCAGCTTAGCGACAGGGGCCACTGAAGCTTTCTTT.